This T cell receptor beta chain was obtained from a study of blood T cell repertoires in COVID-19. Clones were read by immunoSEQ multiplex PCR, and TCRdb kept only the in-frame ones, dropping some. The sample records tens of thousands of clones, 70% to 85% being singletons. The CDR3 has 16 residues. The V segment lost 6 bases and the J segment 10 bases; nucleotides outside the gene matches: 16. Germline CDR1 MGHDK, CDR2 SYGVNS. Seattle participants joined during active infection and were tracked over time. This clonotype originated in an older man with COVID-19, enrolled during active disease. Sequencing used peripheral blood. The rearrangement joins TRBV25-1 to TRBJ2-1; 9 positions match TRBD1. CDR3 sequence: CASRSSPGQGTIEQFF. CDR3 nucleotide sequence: TGTGCCAGCAGATCAAGTCCGGGACAGGGAACCATAGAGCAGTTCTTC.